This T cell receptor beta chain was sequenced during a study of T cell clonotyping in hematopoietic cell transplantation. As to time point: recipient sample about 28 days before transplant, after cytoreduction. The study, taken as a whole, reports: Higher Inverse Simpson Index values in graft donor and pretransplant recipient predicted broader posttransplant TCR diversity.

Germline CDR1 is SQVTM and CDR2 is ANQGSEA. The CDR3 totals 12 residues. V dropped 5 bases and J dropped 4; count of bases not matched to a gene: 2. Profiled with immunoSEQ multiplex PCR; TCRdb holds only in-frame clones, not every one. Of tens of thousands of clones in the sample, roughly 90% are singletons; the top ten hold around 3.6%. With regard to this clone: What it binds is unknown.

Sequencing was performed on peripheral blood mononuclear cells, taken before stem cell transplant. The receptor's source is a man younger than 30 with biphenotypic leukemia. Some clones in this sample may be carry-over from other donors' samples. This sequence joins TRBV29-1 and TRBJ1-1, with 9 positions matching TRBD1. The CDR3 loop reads CSVSQGATEAFF. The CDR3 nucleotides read TGCAGCGTTTCACAGGGGGCCACTGAAGCTTTCTTT.